The clone carrying this TCR beta chain was counted a few times. The antigen is not known. These data originate in a study of cytomegalovirus exposure and HLA in healthy donors. Findings of the study overall: According to reports, the classifier identified cytomegalovirus status with high specificity and sensitivity. Cytomegalovirus association was assigned to about 150 TCR beta chains.

Unmatched junction bases numbered 9, after V lost 6 bases and J lost 2 bases. The CDR3 is 16 amino acids. From germline, CDR1 is MDHEN and CDR2 SYDVKM. TCRdb's copy holds only in-frame clones and misses some; the assay was immunoSEQ multiplex PCR. The data contain about 140,000 clones, approximately 94% of them singletons. The source is a young man in good health and CMV-seropositive. The sequenced material came from PBMCs. The V gene is TRBV28, the J gene TRBJ2-3; 9 bases fit TRBD2. In DNA, the CDR3 is TGTGCCAGCAGGAGGAGCGGGAGGTCTAACACAGATACGCAGTATTTT. Protein product: CASRRSGRSNTDTQYF.